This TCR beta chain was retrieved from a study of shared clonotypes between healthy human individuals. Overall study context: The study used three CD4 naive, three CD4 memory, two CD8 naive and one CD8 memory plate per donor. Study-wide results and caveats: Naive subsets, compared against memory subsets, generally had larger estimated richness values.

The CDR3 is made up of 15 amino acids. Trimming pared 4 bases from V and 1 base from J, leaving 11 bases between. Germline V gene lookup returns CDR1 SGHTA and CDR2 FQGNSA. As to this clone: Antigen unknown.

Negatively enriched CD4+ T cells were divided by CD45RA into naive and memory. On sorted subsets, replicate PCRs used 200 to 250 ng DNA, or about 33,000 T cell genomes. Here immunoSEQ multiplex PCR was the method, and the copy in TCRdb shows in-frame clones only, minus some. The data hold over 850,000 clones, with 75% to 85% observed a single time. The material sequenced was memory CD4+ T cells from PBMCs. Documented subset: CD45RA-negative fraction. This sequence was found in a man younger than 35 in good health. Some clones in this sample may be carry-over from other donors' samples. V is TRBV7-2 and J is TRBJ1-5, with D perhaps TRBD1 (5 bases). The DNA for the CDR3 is TGTGCCAGCAGCTGGGGGGACCCGAGCAATCAGCCCCAGCATTTT. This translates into CASSWGDPSNQPQHF.